Listed here is a single T cell receptor (beta chain). As yet, its antigen is unknown. The record originates from a study of vaccination and CD4 T cells after COVID-19. Study-level information: Overlapping SARS-CoV-2, HCoV-NL63, HCoV-OC43 and HCoV-229E spike peptides were used to stimulate cells.

Treatment described: roughly 10-day PBMC culture with coronavirus spike peptide pools or control peptides (ViraFEST assay). ViraFEST expanded antigen-specific T cells with peptide pools, then sequenced TCRs. Culture conditions combined two million PBMCs per well with about 9.2 IU/ml IL-2 and approximately 11 ug/ml peptide pools. V was shortened by 10 bases and J by 4 bases, with 13 bases between the two germline ends. Germline loops: CDR1 LNHDA, CDR2 SQIVND (reference sequence). This CDR3 is 13 amino acids long. Researchers used the Oncomine TCR Beta short-read assay to sequence DNA from cultured CD4+ T cells. Cultured CD4+ T cells yielded the extracted genomic DNA. MiXCR was run by TCRdb on the PCR reads, yielding one entry per CDR3 protein. Among around 20,000 distinct CDR3 sequences listed, roughly 58% were seen once.

The TCR comes from a human donor who had recovered from COVID-19. The genes are TRBV19 and TRBJ1-4; maybe TRBD1 (6 bases). Here the sequenced sample was CD4+ T cells from blood, cultured in vitro, taken before SARS-CoV-2 vaccination. The CDR3, as DNA: TGTGCCACCCAGGACAGTGGTAATGAAAAACTGTTTTTT. Translation: CATQDSGNEKLFF.